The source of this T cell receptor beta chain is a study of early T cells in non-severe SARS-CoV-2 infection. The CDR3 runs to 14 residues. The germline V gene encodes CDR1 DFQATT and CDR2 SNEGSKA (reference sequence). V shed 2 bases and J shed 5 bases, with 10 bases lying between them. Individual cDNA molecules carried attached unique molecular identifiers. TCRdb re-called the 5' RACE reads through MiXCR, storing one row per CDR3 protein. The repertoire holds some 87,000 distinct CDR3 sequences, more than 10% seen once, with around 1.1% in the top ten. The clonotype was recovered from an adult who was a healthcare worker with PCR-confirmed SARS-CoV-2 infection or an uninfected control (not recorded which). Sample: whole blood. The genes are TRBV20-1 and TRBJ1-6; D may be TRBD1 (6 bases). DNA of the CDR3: TGCAGTGCTAGAACAGGGTTTGATAATTCACCCCTCCACTTT. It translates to CSARTGFDNSPLHF.